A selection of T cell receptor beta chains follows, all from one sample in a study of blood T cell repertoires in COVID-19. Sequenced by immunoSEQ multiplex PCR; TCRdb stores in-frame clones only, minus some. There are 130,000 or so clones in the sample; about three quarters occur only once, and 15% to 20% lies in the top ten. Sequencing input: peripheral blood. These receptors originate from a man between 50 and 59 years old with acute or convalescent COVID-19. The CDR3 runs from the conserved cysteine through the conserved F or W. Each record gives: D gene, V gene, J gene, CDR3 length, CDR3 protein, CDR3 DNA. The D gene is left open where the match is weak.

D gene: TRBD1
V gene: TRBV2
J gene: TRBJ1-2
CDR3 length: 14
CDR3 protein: CASSKGQLNYGYTF
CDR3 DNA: TGTGCCAGCAGTAAGGGACAGCTTAACTATGGCTACACCTTC

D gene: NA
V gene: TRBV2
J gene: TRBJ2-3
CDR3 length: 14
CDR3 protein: CASSEGTGVDTQYF
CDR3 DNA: TGTGCCAGCAGTGAAGGGACGGGGGTAGATACGCAGTATTTT

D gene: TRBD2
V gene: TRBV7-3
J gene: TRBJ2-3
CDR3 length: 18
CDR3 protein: CASSLTGVGTSGPDTQYF
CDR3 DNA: TGTGCCAGCAGCTTAACAGGGGTGGGGACTAGCGGGCCAGATACGCAGTATTTT

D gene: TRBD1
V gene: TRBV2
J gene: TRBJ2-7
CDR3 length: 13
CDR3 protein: CASSQGASYEQYF
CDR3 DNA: TGTGCCAGCTCCCAGGGGGCATCCTACGAGCAGTACTTC

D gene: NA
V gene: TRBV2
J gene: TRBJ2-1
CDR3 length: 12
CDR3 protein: CASRRDYNEQFF
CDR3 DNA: TGTGCCAGCAGGCGGGATTACAATGAGCAGTTCTTC

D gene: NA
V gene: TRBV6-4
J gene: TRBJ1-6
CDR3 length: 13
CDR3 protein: CASSDRAGSPLHF
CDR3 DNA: TGTGCCAGCAGTGACAGGGCGGGGTCACCCCTCCACTTT

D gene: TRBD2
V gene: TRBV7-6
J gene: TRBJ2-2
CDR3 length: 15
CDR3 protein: CASSLVAGDTGELFF
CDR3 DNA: TGTGCCAGCAGCTTAGTGGCGGGAGACACCGGGGAGCTGTTTTTT

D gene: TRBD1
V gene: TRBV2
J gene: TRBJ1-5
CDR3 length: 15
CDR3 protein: CASSAGRGRNQPQHF
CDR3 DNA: TGTGCCAGCAGTGCCGGTAGGGGGCGAAATCAGCCCCAGCATTTT

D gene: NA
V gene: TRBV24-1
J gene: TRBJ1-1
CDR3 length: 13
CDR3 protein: CATTGGMNTEAFF
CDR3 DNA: TGTGCCACGACCGGGGGGATGAACACTGAAGCTTTCTTT

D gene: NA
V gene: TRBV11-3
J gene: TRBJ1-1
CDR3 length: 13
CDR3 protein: CASSLDRAGDPFF
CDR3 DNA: TGTGCCAGCAGCTTAGATCGCGCAGGGGATCCTTTCTTT

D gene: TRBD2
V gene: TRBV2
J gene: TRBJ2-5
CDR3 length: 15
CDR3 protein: CASRRTSGGAETQYF
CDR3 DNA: TGTGCCAGCAGACGGACTAGCGGGGGGGCCGAGACCCAGTACTTC